This is a list of T cell receptor beta chains from one sample in a study of blood T cell repertoires in COVID-19. Data came from immunoSEQ multiplex PCR; TCRdb stores just in-frame clones and leaves some out. This sample yields a few hundred thousand clones, of which around 90% are seen a single time; roughly 9% belongs to the top ten. Sequencing was done on a sample of peripheral blood. The source of these receptors is a man younger than 35 with active or convalescent COVID-19. The conserved cysteine and the conserved F or W are not part of the CDR3 here. Fields, in order: J gene, V gene, CDR3 protein.

J: TRBJ1-1; V: TRBV5-6; CDR3: ASSWPRMNTEAF
J: TRBJ1-2; V: TRBV10-3; CDR3: AISGMGSRGDGYT
J: TRBJ2-3; V: TRBV7-2; CDR3: ASSLAVGPDTQY
J: TRBJ1-1; V: TRBV7-2; CDR3: ASSFLIEGAEAF
J: TRBJ2-7; V: TRBV6-2/TRBV6-3; CDR3: ASSPTLAGVRSYEQY
J: TRBJ2-2; V: TRBV19; CDR3: ASSVGRATGELF
J: TRBJ2-7; V: TRBV5-4; CDR3: ASSLQGISYEQY
J: TRBJ1-2; V: TRBV6-2/TRBV6-3; CDR3: ASSSPQGFYGYT
J: TRBJ1-3; V: TRBV7-8; CDR3: ASSFQGQASSGNTIY
J: TRBJ2-3; V: TRBV24-1; CDR3: ATSDSGQSADTQY
J: TRBJ1-2; V: TRBV3-1/TRBV3-2; CDR3: ASSQDDRGDYGYT
J: TRBJ2-5; V: TRBV11-2; CDR3: ASSLPSLDSQETQY
J: TRBJ2-3; V: TRBV11-1; CDR3: ASSSQGDTQY
J: TRBJ1-5; V: TRBV10-2; CDR3: ASSRGVLNQPQH
J: TRBJ1-2; V: TRBV9; CDR3: ASSGGQPSNYGYT
J: TRBJ2-7; V: TRBV7-9; CDR3: ASSSTSAGQFYEQY
J: TRBJ2-5; V: TRBV13; CDR3: ASWTGGAETQY
J: TRBJ1-5; V: TRBV6-2/TRBV6-3; CDR3: ASSYKTGGDQPQH
J: TRBJ2-3; V: TRBV28; CDR3: ASSLQLRGTDTQY
J: TRBJ2-2; V: TRBV2; CDR3: ASRTGRSGGSRTGELF
J: TRBJ2-3; V: TRBV7-6; CDR3: ASSPKGDSTDTQY
J: TRBJ2-2; V: TRBV6-4; CDR3: ASRTSGGAIGELF
J: TRBJ2-3; V: TRBV18; CDR3: ASSPASGDTDTQY
J: TRBJ1-5; V: TRBV27; CDR3: ASSLSGTTSQPQH
J: TRBJ1-1; V: TRBV5-1; CDR3: ASSLPTGGNTEAF
J: TRBJ2-2; V: TRBV4-2; CDR3: ASSQTLSGGASGELF
J: TRBJ2-7; V: TRBV29-1; CDR3: SVRTDSYEQY
J: TRBJ1-3; V: TRBV15; CDR3: ATSRDSGSGNTIY
J: TRBJ2-7; V: TRBV6-2/TRBV6-3; CDR3: ASSLRDSSYEQY